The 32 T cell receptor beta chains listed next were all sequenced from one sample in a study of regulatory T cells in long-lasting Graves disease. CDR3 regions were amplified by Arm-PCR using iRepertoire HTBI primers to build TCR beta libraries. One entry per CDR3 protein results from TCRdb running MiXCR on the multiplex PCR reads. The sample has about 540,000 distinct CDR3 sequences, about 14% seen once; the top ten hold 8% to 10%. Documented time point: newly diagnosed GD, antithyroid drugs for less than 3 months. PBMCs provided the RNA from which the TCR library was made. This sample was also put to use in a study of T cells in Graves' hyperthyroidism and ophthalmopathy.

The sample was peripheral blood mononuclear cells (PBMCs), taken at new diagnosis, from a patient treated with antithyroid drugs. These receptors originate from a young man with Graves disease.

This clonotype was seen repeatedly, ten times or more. CDR3 coding DNA: TGTGCCAGCAGTGGGGACAGCCCCGAAGCTTTCTTT. Translated, it gives CASSGDSPEAFF. The chain joins TRBV2 to TRBJ1-1; 7 bases line up with TRBD1. The CDR3 runs to 12 residues. The V segment lost 4 bases and the J segment 8 bases; nucleotides outside the gene matches: 4. The V gene's germline CDR1 is SNHLY and CDR2 FYNNEI.

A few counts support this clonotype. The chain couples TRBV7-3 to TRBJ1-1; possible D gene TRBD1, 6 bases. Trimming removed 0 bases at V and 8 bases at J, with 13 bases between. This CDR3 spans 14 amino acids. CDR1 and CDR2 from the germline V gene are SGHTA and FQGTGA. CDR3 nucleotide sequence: TGTGCCAGCAGCTTAACCGGGGGGCCATCGGAAGCTTTCTTT. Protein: CASSLTGGPSEAFF. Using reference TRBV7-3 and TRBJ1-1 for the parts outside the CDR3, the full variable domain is GAGVSQTPSNKVTEKGKYVELRCDPISGHTALYWYRQSLGQGPEFLIYFQGTGAADDSGLPNDRFFAVRPEGSVSTLKIQRTERGDSAVYLCASSLTGGPSEAFFGQGTRLTVV.

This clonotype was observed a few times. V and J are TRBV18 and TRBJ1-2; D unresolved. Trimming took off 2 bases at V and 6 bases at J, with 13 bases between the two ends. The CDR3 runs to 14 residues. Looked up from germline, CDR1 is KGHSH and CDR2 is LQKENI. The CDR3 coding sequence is TGTGCCAGCTCACCATCCGGGCCCCAACATGGCTACACCTTC. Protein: CASSPSGPQHGYTF.

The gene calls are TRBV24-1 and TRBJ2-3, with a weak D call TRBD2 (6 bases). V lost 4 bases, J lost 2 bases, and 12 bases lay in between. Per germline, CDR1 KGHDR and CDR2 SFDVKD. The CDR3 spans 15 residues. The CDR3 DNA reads TGTGCCACCAGTGAGCGAGCGGGTCCCACAGATACGCAGTATTTT. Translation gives CATSERAGPTDTQYF.

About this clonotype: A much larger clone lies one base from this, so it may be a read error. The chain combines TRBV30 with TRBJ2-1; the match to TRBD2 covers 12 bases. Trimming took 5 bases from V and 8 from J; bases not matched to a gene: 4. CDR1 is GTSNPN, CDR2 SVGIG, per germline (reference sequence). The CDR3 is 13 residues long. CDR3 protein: CAWRLAGADEQFF. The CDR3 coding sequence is TGTGCCTGGCGACTAGCGGGAGCCGATGAGCAGTTCTTC.

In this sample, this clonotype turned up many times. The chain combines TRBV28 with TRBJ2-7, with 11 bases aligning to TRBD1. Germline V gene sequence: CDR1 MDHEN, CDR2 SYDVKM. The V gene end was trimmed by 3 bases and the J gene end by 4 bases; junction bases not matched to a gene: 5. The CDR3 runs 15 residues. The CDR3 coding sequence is TGTGCCAGCAGTTTGATGGGACAGGGGGAGTACGAGCAGTACTTC. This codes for CASSLMGQGEYEQYF.

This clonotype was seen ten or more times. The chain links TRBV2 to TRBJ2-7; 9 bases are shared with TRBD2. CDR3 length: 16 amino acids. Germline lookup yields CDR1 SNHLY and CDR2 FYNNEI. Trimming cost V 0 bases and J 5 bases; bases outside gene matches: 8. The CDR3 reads CASSEASLAGLDEQYF. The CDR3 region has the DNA TGTGCCAGCAGTGAAGCGTCGCTAGCGGGACTCGACGAGCAGTACTTC.

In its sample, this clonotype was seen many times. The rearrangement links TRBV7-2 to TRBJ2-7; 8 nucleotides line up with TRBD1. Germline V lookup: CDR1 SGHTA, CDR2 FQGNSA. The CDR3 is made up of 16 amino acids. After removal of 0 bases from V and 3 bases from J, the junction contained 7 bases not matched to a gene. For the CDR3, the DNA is TGTGCCAGCAGCTTAGCCGGGACAGGTGGAGGCTACGAGCAGTACTTC. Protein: CASSLAGTGGGYEQYF. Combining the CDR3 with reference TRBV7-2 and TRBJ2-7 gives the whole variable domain GAGVSQSPSNKVTEKGKDVELRCDPISGHTALYWYRQSLGQGLEFLIYFQGNSAPDKSGLPSDRFSAERTGGSVSTLTIQRTQQEDSAVYLCASSLAGTGGGYEQYFGPGTRLTVT.

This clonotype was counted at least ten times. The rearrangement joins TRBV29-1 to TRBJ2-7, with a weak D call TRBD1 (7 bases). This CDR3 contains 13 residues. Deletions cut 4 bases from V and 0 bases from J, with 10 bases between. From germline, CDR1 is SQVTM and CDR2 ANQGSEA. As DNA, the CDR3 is TGCAGCGTTGGCCAGGGGGGCTCCTACGAGCAGTACTTC. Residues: CSVGQGGSYEQYF.

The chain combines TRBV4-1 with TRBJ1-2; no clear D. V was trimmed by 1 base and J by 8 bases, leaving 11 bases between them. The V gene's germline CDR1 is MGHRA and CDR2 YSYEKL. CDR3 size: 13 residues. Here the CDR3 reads CASSQVGKWGYTF. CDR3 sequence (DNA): TGCGCCAGCAGCCAAGTAGGAAAGTGGGGCTACACCTTC.

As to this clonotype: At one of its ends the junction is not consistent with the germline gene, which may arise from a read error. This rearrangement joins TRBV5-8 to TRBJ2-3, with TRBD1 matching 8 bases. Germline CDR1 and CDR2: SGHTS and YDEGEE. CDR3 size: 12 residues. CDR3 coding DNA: TGTGTCAGCAGCTGGGACAGGAATACGCAGTATTTT. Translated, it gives CVSSWDRNTQYF.

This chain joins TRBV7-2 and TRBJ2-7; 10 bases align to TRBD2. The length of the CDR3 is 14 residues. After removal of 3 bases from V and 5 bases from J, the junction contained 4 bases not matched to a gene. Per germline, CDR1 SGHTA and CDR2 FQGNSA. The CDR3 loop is CASSFRAGGDEQYF. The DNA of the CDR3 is TGTGCCAGCAGCTTCCGAGCGGGAGGGGACGAGCAGTACTTC.

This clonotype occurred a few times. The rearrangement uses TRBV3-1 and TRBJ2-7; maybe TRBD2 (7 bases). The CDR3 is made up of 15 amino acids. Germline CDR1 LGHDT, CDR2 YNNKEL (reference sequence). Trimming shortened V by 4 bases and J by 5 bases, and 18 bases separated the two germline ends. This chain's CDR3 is CASSRLGAGVHEQYF. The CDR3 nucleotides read TGTGCCAGCAGCCGCTTGGGGGCGGGAGTCCACGAGCAGTACTTC.

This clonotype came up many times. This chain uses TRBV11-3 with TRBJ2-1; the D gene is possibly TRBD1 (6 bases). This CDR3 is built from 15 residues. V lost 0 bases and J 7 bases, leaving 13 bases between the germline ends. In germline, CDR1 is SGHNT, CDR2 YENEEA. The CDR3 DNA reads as TGTGCCAGCAGCTTAGAAGGACTCCAGGGGAATGAGCAGTTCTTC. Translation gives CASSLEGLQGNEQFF.

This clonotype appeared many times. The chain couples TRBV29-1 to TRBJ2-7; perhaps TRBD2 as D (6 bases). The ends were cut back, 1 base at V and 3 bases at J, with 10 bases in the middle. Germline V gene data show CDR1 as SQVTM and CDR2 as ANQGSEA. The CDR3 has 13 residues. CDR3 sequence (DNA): TGCAGCGTTGAAGCGGGGGAGGTCTACGAGCAGTACTTC. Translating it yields CSVEAGEVYEQYF.

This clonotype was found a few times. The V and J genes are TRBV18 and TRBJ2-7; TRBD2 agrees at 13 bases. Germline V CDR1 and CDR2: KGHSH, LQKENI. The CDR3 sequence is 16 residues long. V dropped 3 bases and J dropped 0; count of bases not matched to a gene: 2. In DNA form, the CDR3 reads TGTGCCAGCTCACCGGGGACTAGCGGGAACTCCTACGAGCAGTACTTC. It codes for CASSPGTSGNSYEQYF.

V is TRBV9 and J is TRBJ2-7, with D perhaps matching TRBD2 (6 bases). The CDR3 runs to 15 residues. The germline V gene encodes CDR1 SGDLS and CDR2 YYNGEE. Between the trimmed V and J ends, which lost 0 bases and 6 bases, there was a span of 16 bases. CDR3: CASSVGGGNLIEQYF. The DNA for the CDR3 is TGTGCCAGCAGCGTAGGGGGCGGGAATTTGATCGAGCAGTACTTC.

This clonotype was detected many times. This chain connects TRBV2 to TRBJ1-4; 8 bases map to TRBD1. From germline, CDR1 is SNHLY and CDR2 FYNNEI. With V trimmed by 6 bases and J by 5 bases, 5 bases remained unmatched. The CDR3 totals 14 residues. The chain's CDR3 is CASSPTGGNEKLFF. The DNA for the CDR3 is TGTGCCAGCAGCCCTACAGGGGGAAATGAAAAACTGTTTTTT.

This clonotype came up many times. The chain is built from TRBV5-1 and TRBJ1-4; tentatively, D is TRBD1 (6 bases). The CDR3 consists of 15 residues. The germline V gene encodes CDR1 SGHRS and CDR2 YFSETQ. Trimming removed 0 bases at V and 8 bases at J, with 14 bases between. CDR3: CASSLAGRGHEKLFF. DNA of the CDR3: TGCGCCAGCAGCTTGGCTGGCAGGGGTCACGAAAAACTGTTTTTT.

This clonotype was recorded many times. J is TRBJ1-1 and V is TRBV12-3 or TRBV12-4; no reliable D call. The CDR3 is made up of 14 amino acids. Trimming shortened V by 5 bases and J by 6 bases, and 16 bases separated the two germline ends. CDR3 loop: CASSPLPWIAEAFF. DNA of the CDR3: TGTGCCAGCAGTCCCCTACCCTGGATCGCTGAAGCTTTCTTT.

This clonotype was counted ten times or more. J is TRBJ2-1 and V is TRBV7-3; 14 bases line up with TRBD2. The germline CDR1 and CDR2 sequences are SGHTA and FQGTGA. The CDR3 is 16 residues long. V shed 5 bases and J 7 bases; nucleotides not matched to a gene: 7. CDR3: CASSAAGLAGENEQFF. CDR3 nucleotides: TGTGCCAGCAGCGCTGCGGGACTAGCGGGAGAGAATGAGCAGTTCTTC.

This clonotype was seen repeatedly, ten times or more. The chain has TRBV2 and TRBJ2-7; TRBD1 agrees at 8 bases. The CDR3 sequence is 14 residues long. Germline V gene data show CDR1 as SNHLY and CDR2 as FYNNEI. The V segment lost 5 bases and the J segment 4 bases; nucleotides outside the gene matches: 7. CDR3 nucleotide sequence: TGTGCCAGCAGTCGCTTACAGGGGGATTACGAGCAGTACTTC. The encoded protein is CASSRLQGDYEQYF.

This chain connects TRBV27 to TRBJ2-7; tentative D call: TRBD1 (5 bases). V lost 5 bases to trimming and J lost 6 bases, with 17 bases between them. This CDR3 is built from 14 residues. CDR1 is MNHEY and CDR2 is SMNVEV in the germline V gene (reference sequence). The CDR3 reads CASSPDIGNSEQYF. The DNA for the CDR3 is TGTGCCAGCAGTCCGGACATTGGGAACTCCGAGCAGTACTTC.

The CDR3 here is CASSESRVGKRTGELFF. CDR3 sequence (DNA): TGTGCCAGCAGTGAATCCAGGGTTGGGAAGAGGACCGGGGAGCTGTTTTTT. The rearrangement uses TRBV25-1 and TRBJ2-2, with a possible D match to TRBD1 (5 bases). The CDR3 runs to 17 residues. V lost 1 base and J 5 bases, leaving 17 bases between the germline ends. Germline-derived CDR1 and CDR2 are MGHDK and SYGVNS.

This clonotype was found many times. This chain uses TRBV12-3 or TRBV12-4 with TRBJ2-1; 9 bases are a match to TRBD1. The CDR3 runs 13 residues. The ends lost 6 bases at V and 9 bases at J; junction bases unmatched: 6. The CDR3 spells CASSGQGPGEQFF. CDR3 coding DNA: TGTGCCAGCAGCGGACAGGGGCCGGGTGAGCAGTTCTTC.

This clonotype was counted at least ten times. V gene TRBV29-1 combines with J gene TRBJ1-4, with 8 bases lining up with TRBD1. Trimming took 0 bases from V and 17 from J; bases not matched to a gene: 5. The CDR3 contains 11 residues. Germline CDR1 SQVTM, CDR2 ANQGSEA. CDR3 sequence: CSVEEGQGAFF. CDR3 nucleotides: TGCAGCGTTGAAGAAGGACAGGGCGCTTTTTTT.

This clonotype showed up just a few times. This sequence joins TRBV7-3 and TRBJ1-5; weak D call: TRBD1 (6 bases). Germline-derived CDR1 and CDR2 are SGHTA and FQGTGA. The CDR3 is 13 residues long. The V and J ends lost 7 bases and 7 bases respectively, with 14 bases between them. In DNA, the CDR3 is TGTGCCAGCACCAAGGGGGGGTACCAGCCCCAGCATTTT. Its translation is CASTKGGYQPQHF.

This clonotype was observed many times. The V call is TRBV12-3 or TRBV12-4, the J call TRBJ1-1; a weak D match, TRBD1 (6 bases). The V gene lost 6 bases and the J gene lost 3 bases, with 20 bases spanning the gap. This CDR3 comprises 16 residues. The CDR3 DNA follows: TGTGCCAGCAGCCCGGACAGTCAAGTCTTTTACACTGAAGCTTTCTTT. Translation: CASSPDSQVFYTEAFF.

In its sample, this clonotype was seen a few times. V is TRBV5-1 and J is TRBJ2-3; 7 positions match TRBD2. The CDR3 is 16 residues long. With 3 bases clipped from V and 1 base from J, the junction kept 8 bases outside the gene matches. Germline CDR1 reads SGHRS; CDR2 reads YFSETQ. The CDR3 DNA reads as TGCGCCAGCAGCTCCCACGGGGGGACTGGCACAGATACGCAGTATTTT. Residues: CASSSHGGTGTDTQYF.

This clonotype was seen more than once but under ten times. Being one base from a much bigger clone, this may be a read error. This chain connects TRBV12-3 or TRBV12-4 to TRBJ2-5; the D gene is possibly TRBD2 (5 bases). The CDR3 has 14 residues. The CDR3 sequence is CASSLVEGPETRYF. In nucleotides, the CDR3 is TGTGCCAGCAGCCTGGTTGAGGGCCCTGAGACCCGGTACTTC.

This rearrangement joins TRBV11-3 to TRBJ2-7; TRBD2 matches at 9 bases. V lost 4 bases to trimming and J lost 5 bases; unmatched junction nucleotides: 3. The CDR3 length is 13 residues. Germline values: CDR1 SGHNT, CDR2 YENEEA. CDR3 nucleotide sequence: TGTGCCAGCAGCTGGTCTAGCGGGAACGAGCAGTACTTC. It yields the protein CASSWSSGNEQYF.

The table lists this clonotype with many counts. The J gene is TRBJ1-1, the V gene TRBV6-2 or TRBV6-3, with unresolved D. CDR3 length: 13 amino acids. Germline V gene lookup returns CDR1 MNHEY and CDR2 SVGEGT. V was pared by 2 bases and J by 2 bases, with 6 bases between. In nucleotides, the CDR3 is TGTGCCAGCAGTTACCCCGACAACACTGAAGCTTTCTTT. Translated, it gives CASSYPDNTEAFF.